The rows below give T cell receptor beta chains drawn from one sample of a study of blood T cell repertoires in COVID-19. This table comes from immunoSEQ multiplex PCR, and its TCRdb copy is limited to in-frame clones, with some not included. The sample carries about 86,000 clones, about 87% recorded once. What was sequenced was peripheral blood. The source of these receptors is a human donor in a cohort sampled during active COVID-19. Both conserved end residues are part of each CDR3. Each record gives: CDR3 length, clone size, J gene, V gene, D gene, CDR3 protein, CDR3 DNA. D genes are given only for firm matches. Clone size is shown for a subset of rows, as once, few, many or a class of expanded clone.

>14|-|TRBJ2-3|TRBV6-5|TRBD1
CAISDRVGTDTQYF
TGTGCCATCTCAGACAGGGTCGGCACAGATACGCAGTATTTT
>17|-|TRBJ2-2|TRBV4-1|-
CASSQDGQGWVTGELFF
TGCGCCAGCAGCCAAGATGGGCAGGGCTGGGTCACCGGGGAGCTGTTTTTT
>15|-|TRBJ1-5|TRBV9|-
CASSAEPSSNQPQHF
TGTGCCAGCAGCGCCGAACCTAGCAGCAATCAGCCCCAGCATTTT
>17|once|TRBJ2-1|TRBV4-2|TRBD2
CASSQDQGTSDYNEQFF
TGTGCCAGCAGCCAAGATCAAGGGACTAGCGACTACAATGAGCAGTTCTTC
>15|-|TRBJ2-2|TRBV2|TRBD1
CASSRQGENTGELFF
TGTGCCAGCAGTCGACAGGGGGAGAACACCGGGGAGCTGTTTTTT
>13|-|TRBJ2-3|TRBV2|-
CASSDLTTDTQYF
TGTGCCAGCAGTGACCTAACCACAGATACGCAGTATTTT
>14|-|TRBJ2-3|TRBV7-9|TRBD2
CASSFSGRSDTQYF
TGTGCCAGCAGCTTTAGCGGGCGCTCAGATACGCAGTATTTT
>19|-|TRBJ2-5|TRBV6-6|TRBD1
CASSRGPLDRIVGRETQYF
TGTGCCAGCAGTCGCGGACCCCTGGACAGGATCGTAGGGAGAGAGACCCAGTACTTC
>17|-|TRBJ1-5|TRBV2|TRBD1
CASSPDRELEGNQPQHF
TGTGCCAGCAGTCCTGACAGGGAGTTGGAAGGCAATCAGCCCCAGCATTTT
>16|-|TRBJ2-7|TRBV21-1|-
CASRIRVEGETHEQYF
TGTGCCAGCAGGATAAGGGTTGAGGGGGAGACCCACGAGCAGTACTTC
>15|-|TRBJ1-5|TRBV28|TRBD1
CASSLTGGSNQPQHF
TGTGCCAGCAGTTTAACAGGGGGGAGCAATCAGCCCCAGCATTTT
>13|-|TRBJ2-7|TRBV19|-
CASSPANEREQYF
TGTGCCAGTAGTCCCGCGAATGAGCGGGAGCAGTACTTC
>13|-|TRBJ1-1|TRBV28|TRBD1
CASSFEGAPKAFF
TGTGCCAGCAGTTTTGAGGGGGCGCCTAAAGCTTTCTTT
>15|-|TRBJ2-7|TRBV30|-
CACAGTLKGLYEQYF
TGTGCCTGTGCCGGGACTCTCAAGGGGCTCTACGAGCAGTACTTC
>12|-|TRBJ2-7|TRBV5-1|TRBD2
CASSRGGGEQYF
TGCGCCAGCAGCCGCGGGGGAGGCGAGCAGTACTTC
>14|-|TRBJ1-5|TRBV28|-
CASEGKAFKEPQHF
TGTGCCAGCGAGGGAAAAGCGTTTAAAGAGCCCCAGCATTTT
>15|-|TRBJ2-1|TRBV18|TRBD2
CASSQSGAGANEQFF
TGTGCCAGCTCACAATCCGGAGCGGGGGCCAATGAGCAGTTCTTC
>15|few|TRBJ2-1|TRBV24-1|TRBD1
CATSDPGQGDNEQFF
TGTGCCACCAGTGACCCTGGACAGGGGGACAATGAGCAGTTCTTC
>13|-|TRBJ2-1|TRBV10-3|TRBD2
CATGGLAYNEQFF
TGTGCCACGGGAGGCCTTGCCTACAATGAGCAGTTCTTC
>15|-|TRBJ2-1|TRBV14|-
CASSPYGRRDNEQFF
TGTGCCAGCAGTCCCTATGGGAGGAGGGACAATGAGCAGTTCTTC
>14|-|TRBJ1-1|TRBV5-1|-
CASSLPGVVTEAFF
TGCGCCAGCTCCCTACCGGGGGTTGTCACTGAAGCTTTCTTT
>16|-|TRBJ2-2|TRBV7-8|TRBD1
CASSRGGQGITGELFF
TGTGCCAGCAGCAGAGGGGGACAGGGCATCACCGGGGAGCTGTTTTTT
>16|-|TRBJ2-1|TRBV18|-
CASSPLLFESYNEQFF
TGTGCCAGCTCACCACTCCTATTTGAATCCTACAATGAGCAGTTCTTC
>14|-|TRBJ1-1|TRBV5-1|-
CASSLQPQNTEAFF
TGCGCCAGCAGCTTACAGCCTCAAAACACTGAAGCTTTCTTT
>15|-|TRBJ2-1|TRBV5-1|TRBD2
CASSRISGRRDEQFF
TGCGCCAGCAGCCGCATTAGCGGGAGAAGGGATGAGCAGTTCTTC
>13|-|TRBJ2-7|TRBV7-9|-
CASSLGLAYEQYF
TGTGCCAGCAGCTTAGGACTAGCCTACGAGCAGTACTTC
>16|-|TRBJ2-5|TRBV5-1|-
CASSLDLARRGETQYF
TGCGCCAGCAGCTTGGATCTAGCGAGGCGTGGAGAGACCCAGTACTTC
>15|-|TRBJ2-1|TRBV2|TRBD1
CASKGAGLLYNEQFF
TGTGCCAGCAAGGGGGCCGGACTCCTTTACAATGAGCAGTTCTTC
>10|-|TRBJ2-1|TRBV29-1|-
CSVADYEQFF
TGCAGCGTTGCGGACTATGAGCAGTTCTTC
>15|-|TRBJ2-3|TRBV6-5|TRBD2
CASTTGGLSTDTQYF
TGTGCCAGCACGACTGGGGGACTAAGCACAGATACGCAGTATTTT
>15|-|TRBJ2-7|TRBV15|-
CATSRERQGAYEQYF
TGTGCCACCAGCAGAGAACGGCAGGGCGCCTACGAGCAGTACTTC
>14|few|TRBJ1-2|TRBV19|-
CASSIGTGQYGYTF
TGTGCCAGTAGTATAGGGACCGGACAATATGGCTACACCTTC
>16|once|TRBJ2-7|TRBV25-1|TRBD2
CASSEFGSGSPYEQYF
TGTGCCAGCAGTGAATTTGGTAGCGGGAGTCCCTACGAGCAGTACTTC
>13|-|TRBJ1-5|TRBV24-1|-
CATSDLAGQPQHF
TGTGCCACCAGTGATTTGGCCGGTCAGCCCCAGCATTTT
>14|few|TRBJ2-7|TRBV27|TRBD1
CASSYGDRGYEQYF
TGTGCCAGCAGTTATGGGGACAGGGGCTACGAGCAGTACTTC
>17|few|TRBJ1-3|TRBV5-5|TRBD1
CASSLAVWTGPGDTIYF
TGTGCCAGCAGCTTGGCTGTGTGGACAGGCCCCGGGGACACCATATATTTT
>16|-|TRBJ2-5|TRBV28|-
CASSLRADPAVETQYF
TGTGCCAGCAGTTTACGCGCCGATCCCGCGGTGGAGACCCAGTACTTC
>18|-|TRBJ2-1|TRBV24-1|TRBD1
CATSDLGDGTGVLNEQFF
TGTGCCACCAGTGATCTGGGGGACGGGACAGGGGTTTTAAATGAGCAGTTCTTC
>13|-|TRBJ2-2|TRBV6-7|-
CAGRGLSSGELFF
TGTGCAGGTCGCGGGTTATCATCCGGGGAGCTGTTTTTT
>20|-|TRBJ1-1|TRBV5-5|TRBD1
CASSFRDRGSVCLMNTEAFF
TGTGCCAGCAGCTTCCGGGACAGGGGGTCTGTATGCCTAATGAACACTGAAGCTTTCTTT
>17|-|TRBJ2-2|TRBV5-1|TRBD2
CASSLGASGSATGELFF
TGCGCCAGCAGCTTGGGGGCTAGCGGGTCAGCCACCGGGGAGCTGTTTTTT
>15|-|TRBJ2-5|TRBV25-1|-
CASSVGGSGQETQYF
TGTGCCAGCAGTGTTGGGGGGAGTGGCCAAGAGACCCAGTACTTC
>15|-|TRBJ2-2|TRBV27|TRBD2
CASSPSGRGAGELFF
TGTGCCAGCAGTCCTAGCGGGAGAGGGGCCGGGGAGCTGTTTTTT
>12|-|TRBJ2-7|TRBV6-5|-
CPSQGGTYEQYF
TGTCCCAGCCAGGGGGGAACCTACGAGCAGTACTTC
>16|-|TRBJ2-1|TRBV5-1|TRBD2
CASSFRETSGYNEQFF
TGCGCCAGCAGCTTCAGGGAGACTAGCGGCTACAATGAGCAGTTCTTC
>16|once|TRBJ2-7|TRBV6-5|-
CASSYTGTLDSYEQYF
TGTGCCAGCAGTTACACCGGGACACTAGACTCCTACGAGCAGTACTTC
>14|-|TRBJ1-2|TRBV7-9|TRBD1
CASSTHRGYYGYTF
TGTGCCAGCAGCACCCACAGGGGATACTATGGCTACACCTTC
>16|once|TRBJ1-2|TRBV28|-
CASSSLPRVGGDGYTF
TGTGCCAGCAGTTCCCTGCCCCGGGTAGGGGGAGATGGCTACACCTTC
>20|-|TRBJ2-4|TRBV28|TRBD2
CASSLRTSARRSLAKNIQYF
TGTGCCAGCAGTCTCCGGACTAGCGCGAGACGGTCCCTAGCCAAAAACATTCAGTACTTC
>16|-|TRBJ1-1|TRBV9|-
CASSVGGDRTLSEAFF
TGTGCCAGCAGCGTAGGGGGAGACAGGACGTTGTCTGAAGCTTTCTTT
>13|-|TRBJ2-3|TRBV6-5|-
CASRTELTDTQYF
TGTGCCAGCCGGACAGAACTCACAGATACGCAGTATTTT
>13|-|TRBJ2-5|TRBV27|-
CASSTRSGETQYF
TGTGCCAGCAGTACCCGTTCAGGAGAGACCCAGTACTTC
>12|-|TRBJ2-5|TRBV3-1/TRBV3-2|-
CASSQDLETQYF
TGTGCCAGCAGCCAAGATCTGGAGACCCAGTACTTC